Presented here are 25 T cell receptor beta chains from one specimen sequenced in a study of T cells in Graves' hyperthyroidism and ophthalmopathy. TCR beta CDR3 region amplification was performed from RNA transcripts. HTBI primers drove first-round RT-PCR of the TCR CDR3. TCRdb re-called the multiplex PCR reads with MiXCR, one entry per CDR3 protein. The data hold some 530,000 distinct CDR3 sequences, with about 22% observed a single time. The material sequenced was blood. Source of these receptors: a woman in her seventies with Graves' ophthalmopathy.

Here the CDR3 DNA reads TGTGCCATCAGTGAAGGAGGAGTTGGCAATCAGCCCCAGCATTTT. It codes for CAISEGGVGNQPQHF. The chain carries TRBV10-3 and TRBJ1-5; no definite D call. Germline V lookup: CDR1 ENHRY, CDR2 SYGVKD. This CDR3 region has 15 residues. V gave up 3 bases and J gave up 2 bases, with 11 bases separating them.

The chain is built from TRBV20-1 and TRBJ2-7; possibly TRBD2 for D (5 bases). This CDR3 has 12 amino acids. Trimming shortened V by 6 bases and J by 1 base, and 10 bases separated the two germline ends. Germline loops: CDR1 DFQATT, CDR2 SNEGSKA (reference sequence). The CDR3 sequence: CSARPGSYEQYF. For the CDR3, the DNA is TGCAGTGCCCGCCCGGGGTCCTACGAGCAGTACTTC.

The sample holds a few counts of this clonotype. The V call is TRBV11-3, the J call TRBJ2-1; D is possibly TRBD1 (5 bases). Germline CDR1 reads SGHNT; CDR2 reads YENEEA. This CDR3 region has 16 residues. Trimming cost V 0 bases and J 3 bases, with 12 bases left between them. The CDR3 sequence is CASSLESRASYNEQFF. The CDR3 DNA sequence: TGTGCCAGCAGCTTAGAAAGCAGGGCTAGCTACAATGAGCAGTTCTTC.

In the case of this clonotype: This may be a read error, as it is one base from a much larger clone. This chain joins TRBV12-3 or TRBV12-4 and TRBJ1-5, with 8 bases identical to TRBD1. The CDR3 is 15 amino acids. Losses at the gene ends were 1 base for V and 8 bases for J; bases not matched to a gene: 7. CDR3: CASSLGQGMNKPQHF. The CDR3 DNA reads TGTGCCAGCAGTTTAGGACAGGGGATGAATAAGCCCCAGCATTTT.

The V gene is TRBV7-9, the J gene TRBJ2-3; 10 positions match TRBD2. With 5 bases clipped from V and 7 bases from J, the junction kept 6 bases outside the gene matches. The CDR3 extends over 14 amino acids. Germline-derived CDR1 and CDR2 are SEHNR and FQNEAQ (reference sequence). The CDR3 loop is CASSPSGRVNTQYF. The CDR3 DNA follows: TGTGCCAGCAGCCCAAGCGGGAGGGTAAATACGCAGTATTTT.

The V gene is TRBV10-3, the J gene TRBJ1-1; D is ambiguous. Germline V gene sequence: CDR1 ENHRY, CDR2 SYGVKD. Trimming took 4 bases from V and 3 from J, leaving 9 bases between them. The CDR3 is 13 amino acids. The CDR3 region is CAISGVFYTEAFF. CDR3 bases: TGTGCCATCAGTGGGGTCTTCTACACTGAAGCTTTCTTT.

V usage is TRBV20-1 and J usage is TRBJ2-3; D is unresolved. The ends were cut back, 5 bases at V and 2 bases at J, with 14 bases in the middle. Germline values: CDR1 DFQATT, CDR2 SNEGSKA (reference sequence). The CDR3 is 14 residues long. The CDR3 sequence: CSAGIGAITDTQYF. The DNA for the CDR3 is TGCAGTGCTGGCATAGGAGCGATCACAGATACGCAGTATTTT.

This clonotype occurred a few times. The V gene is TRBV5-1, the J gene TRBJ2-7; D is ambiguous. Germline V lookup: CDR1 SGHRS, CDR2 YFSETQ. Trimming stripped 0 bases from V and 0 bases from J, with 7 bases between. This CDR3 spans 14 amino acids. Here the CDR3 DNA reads TGCGCCAGCAGCTTGGAGTCCGTCTCCTACGAGCAGTACTTC. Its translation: CASSLESVSYEQYF.

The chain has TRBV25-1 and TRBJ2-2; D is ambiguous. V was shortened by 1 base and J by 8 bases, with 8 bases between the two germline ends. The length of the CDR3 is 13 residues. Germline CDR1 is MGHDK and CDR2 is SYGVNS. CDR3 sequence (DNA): TGTGCCAGCAGTGAATTCTCATCTGGGGAGCTGTTTTTT. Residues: CASSEFSSGELFF.

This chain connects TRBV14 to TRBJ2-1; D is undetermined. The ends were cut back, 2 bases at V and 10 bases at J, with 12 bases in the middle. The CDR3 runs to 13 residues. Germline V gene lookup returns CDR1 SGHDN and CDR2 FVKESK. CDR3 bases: TGTGCCAGCAGCCAACTCCTCCTAGGCGAGCAGTTCTTC. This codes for CASSQLLLGEQFF.

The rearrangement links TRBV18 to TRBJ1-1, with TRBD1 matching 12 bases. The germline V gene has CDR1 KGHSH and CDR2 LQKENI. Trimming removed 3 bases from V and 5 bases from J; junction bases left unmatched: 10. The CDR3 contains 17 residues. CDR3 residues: CASSPSGTGGLNTEAFF. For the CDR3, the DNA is TGTGCCAGCTCACCCTCCGGGACAGGGGGCTTAAATACTGAAGCTTTCTTT.

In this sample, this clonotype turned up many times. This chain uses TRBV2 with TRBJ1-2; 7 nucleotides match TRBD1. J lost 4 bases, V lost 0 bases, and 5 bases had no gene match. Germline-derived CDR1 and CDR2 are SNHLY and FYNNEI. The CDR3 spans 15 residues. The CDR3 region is CASSEAARGPYGYTF. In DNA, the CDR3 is TGTGCCAGCAGTGAAGCGGCGAGGGGGCCCTATGGCTACACCTTC.

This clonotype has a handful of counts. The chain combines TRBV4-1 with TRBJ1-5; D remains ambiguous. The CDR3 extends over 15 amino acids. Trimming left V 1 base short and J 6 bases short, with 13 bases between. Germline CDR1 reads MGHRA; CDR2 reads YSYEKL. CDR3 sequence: CASSQGVLPRQPQHF. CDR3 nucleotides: TGCGCCAGCAGCCAAGGGGTGCTGCCCCGTCAGCCCCAGCATTTT.

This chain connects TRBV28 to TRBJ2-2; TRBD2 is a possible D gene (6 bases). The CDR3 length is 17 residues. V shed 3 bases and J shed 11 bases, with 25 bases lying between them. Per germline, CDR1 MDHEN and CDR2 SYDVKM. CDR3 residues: CASSFVVLEGTLLELFF. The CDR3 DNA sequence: TGTGCCAGCAGTTTTGTTGTATTGGAGGGGACCCTCCTTGAGCTGTTTTTT.

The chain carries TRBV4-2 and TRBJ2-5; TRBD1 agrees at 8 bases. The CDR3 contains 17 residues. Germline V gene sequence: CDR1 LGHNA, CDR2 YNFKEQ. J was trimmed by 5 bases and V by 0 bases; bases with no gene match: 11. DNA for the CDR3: TGTGCCAGCAGCCAAGATAGAGGCCAGGGGGCGGGGGAGACCCAGTACTTC. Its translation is CASSQDRGQGAGETQYF.

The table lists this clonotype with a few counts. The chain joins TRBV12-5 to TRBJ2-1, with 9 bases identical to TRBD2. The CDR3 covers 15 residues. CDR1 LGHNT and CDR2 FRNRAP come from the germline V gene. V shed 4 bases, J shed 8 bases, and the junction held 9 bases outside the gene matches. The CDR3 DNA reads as TGTGCTAGTGGTTCGGGACTAGCTCCCCCGGATGAGCAGTTCTTC. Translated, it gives CASGSGLAPPDEQFF.

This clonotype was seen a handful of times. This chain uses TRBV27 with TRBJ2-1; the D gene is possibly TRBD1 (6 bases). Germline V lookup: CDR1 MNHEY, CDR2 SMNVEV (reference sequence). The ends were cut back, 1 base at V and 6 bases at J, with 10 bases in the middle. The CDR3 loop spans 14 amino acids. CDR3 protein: CASSLLKTGNEQFF. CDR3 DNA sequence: TGTGCCAGCAGTTTATTAAAGACAGGCAATGAGCAGTTCTTC.

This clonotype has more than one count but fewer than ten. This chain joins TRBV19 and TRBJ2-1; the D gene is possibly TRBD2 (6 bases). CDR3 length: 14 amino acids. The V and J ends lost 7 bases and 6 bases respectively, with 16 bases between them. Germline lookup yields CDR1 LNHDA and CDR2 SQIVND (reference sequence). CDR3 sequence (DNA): TGTGCCAGTATTCGGGAGATTGCCGGCAATGAGCAGTTCTTC. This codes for CASIREIAGNEQFF.

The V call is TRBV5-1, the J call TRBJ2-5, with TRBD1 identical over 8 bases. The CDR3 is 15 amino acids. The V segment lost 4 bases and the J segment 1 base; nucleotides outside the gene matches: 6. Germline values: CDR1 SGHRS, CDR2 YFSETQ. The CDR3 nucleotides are TGCGCCAGCAGCCCCCCGACAGGGGTCCAAGAGACCCAGTACTTC. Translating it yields CASSPPTGVQETQYF.

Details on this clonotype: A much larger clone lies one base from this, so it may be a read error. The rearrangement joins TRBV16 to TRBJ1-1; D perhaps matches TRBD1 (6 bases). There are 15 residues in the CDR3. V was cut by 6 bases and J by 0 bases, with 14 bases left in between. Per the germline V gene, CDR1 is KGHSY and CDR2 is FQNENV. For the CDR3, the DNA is TGTGCCAGCAGAGGCCTTCAGGGGTTGAACACTGAAGCTTTCTTT. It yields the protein CASRGLQGLNTEAFF.

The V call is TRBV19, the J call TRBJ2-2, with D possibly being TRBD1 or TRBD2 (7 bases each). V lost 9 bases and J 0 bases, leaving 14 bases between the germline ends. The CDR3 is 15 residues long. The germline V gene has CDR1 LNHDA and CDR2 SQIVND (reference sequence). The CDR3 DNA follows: TGTGCCAGCGATCCAGGGGGGGCGAACACCGGGGAGCTGTTTTTT. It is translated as CASDPGGANTGELFF.

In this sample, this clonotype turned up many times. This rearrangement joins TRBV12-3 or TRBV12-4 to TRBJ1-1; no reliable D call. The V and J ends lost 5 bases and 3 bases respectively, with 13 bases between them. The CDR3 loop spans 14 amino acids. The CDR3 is CASSAGRTDTEAFF. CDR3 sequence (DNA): TGTGCCAGCAGTGCCGGGAGAACCGACACTGAAGCTTTCTTT.

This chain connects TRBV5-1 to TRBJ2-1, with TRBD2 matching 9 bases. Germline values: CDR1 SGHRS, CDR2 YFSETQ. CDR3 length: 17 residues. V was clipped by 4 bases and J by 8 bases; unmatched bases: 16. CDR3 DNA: TGCGCCAGCAGCCTGAGCGTCCTAGCGGGAAGAGTCGATGAGCAGTTCTTC. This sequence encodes CASSLSVLAGRVDEQFF.

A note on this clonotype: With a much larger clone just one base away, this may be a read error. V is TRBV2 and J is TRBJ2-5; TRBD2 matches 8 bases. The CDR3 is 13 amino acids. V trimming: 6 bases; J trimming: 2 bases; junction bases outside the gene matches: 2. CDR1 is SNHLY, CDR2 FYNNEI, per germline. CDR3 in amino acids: CASRRGAQETQYF. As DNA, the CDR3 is TGTGCCAGCAGGCGGGGGGCGCAAGAGACCCAGTACTTC.

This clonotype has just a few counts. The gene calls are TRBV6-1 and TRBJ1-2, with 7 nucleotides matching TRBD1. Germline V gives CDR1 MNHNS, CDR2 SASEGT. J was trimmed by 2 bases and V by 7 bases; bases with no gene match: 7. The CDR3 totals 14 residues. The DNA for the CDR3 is TGTGCCAGCACCACAGGGGCCCTGAACTATGGCTACACCTTC. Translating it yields CASTTGALNYGYTF.